Presented here are 27 T cell receptor beta chains from one specimen sequenced in a study of T-cell reconstitution after alpha-beta-depleted transplantation in children. Library preparation (for TCRbeta) was performed with unique molecular identifiers. Via MiXCR, TCRdb re-called the PCR reads, giving one row per CDR3 protein. Found here are under 850,000 distinct CDR3 sequences, 10% to 15% of them singletons; the top ten hold 0.65% to 0.9%. Sequences were derived from PBMCs, sampled before TCRalphabeta/CD19-depleted stem cell transplant. The receptor set was obtained from a girl aged 2-10 years with congenital amegakaryocytic thrombocytopenia, due to receive a stem cell transplant.

This sequence joins TRBV7-2 and TRBJ1-6, with D perhaps TRBD1 (5 bases). The V end was cut by 10 bases, the J end by 7 bases, with 17 bases between. This CDR3 contains 14 residues. Germline loops: CDR1 SGHTA, CDR2 FQGNSA. CDR3 sequence reads: CATQLGGGNSPLHF. In nucleotides, the CDR3 is TGTGCCACCCAACTGGGGGGGGGGAATTCACCCCTCCACTTT.

This clonotype was seen a handful of times. The chain employs TRBV12-3 or TRBV12-4 and TRBJ1-5; D might be TRBD1 (6 bases). This CDR3 comprises 14 residues. V gave up 3 bases and J gave up 3 bases, with 9 bases separating them. CDR3 DNA sequence: TGTGCCAGCAGTTTCCAGGGGCTCAATCAGCCCCAGCATTTT. As protein: CASSFQGLNQPQHF.

This clonotype occurred many times. The genes are TRBV20-1 and TRBJ2-5, with D maybe TRBD2 (6 bases). From germline, CDR1 is DFQATT and CDR2 SNEGSKA (reference sequence). The CDR3 loop spans 15 amino acids. The CDR3 is CSPLRAGRGEETQYF. The CDR3 DNA follows: TGCAGCCCCCTTAGGGCCGGGAGAGGGGAAGAGACCCAGTACTTC.

At least ten counts were recorded for this clonotype. The chain recombines TRBV6-1 with TRBJ2-6; no reliable D call. CDR3 length equals 16 residues. The germline V gene encodes CDR1 MNHNS and CDR2 SASEGT. V lost 10 bases and J 0 bases, leaving 16 bases between the germline ends. The CDR3 protein is CAILRRPTSGANVLTF. In DNA, the CDR3 is TGTGCCATCCTCAGGAGACCCACCTCTGGGGCCAACGTCCTGACTTTC.

This clonotype showed up many times. The chain couples TRBV5-1 to TRBJ2-1; 11 bases agree with TRBD2. Germline loops: CDR1 SGHRS, CDR2 YFSETQ. This CDR3 is 18 amino acids long. Germline trimming cut 2 bases from V and 2 bases from J; bases unmatched to any gene: 9. The DNA of the CDR3 is TGCGCCAGCAGCTTATATAGCGGGAGGGAGGGCCCCTACAATGAGCAGTTCTTC. Protein sequence: CASSLYSGREGPYNEQFF.

Ten or more counts support this clonotype. V usage is TRBV29-1 and J usage is TRBJ2-1, with 8 nucleotides matching TRBD2. Germline-derived CDR1 and CDR2 are SQVTM and ANQGSEA. V was clipped by 8 bases and J by 6 bases; unmatched bases: 9. This CDR3 is built from 13 residues. CDR3 loop: CSLGGGTSNEQFF. The CDR3 DNA reads TGCAGCCTCGGTGGTGGGACTAGCAATGAGCAGTTCTTC.

This clonotype was detected ten times or more. The rearrangement uses TRBV20-1 and TRBJ2-7; D not certain. V was cut by 3 bases and J by 1 base, with 13 bases left in between. Germline assignment: CDR1 DFQATT and CDR2 SNEGSKA (reference sequence). The CDR3 contains 14 residues. CDR3 DNA: TGCAGTGCTAGTGCAACGTTCCCGTCCTACGAGCAGTACTTC. Translating gives CSASATFPSYEQYF.

At least ten counts were recorded for this clonotype. The genes are TRBV7-9 and TRBJ2-1; D unresolved. Looked up from germline, CDR1 is SEHNR and CDR2 is FQNEAQ (reference sequence). CDR3 length equals 12 residues. The V end lost 3 bases, the J end lost 5 bases, and 5 bases lay between the germline ends. CDR3 sequence: CASSFGNNEQFF. The CDR3 region has the DNA TGTGCCAGCAGCTTCGGAAACAATGAGCAGTTCTTC.

The chain recombines TRBV18 with TRBJ2-5; TRBD2 matches 7 bases. Germline V gene data show CDR1 as KGHSH and CDR2 as LQKENI. V shed 3 bases and J 1 base; nucleotides not matched to a gene: 14. There are 18 residues in the CDR3. The CDR3 DNA is TGTGCCAGCTCACCGAGGGTTCCGCGGGAGCGCGCCCAAGAGACCCAGTACTTC. Protein product: CASSPRVPRERAQETQYF.

This clonotype was counted at least ten times. The rearrangement links TRBV29-1 to TRBJ1-3; 7 nucleotides line up with TRBD1. Germline lookup yields CDR1 SQVTM and CDR2 ANQGSEA. This CDR3 contains 15 residues. The V segment lost 6 bases and the J segment 0 bases; nucleotides outside the gene matches: 8. This CDR3 reads CSVASGQDSGNTIYF. The CDR3 DNA follows: TGCAGCGTCGCCTCTGGACAGGACTCTGGAAACACCATATATTTT. Full variable domain (missing parts from reference TRBV29-1 and TRBJ1-3): SAVISQKPSRDICQRGTSLTIQCQVDSQVTMMFWYRQQPGQSLTLIATANQGSEATYESGFVIDKFPISRPNLTFSTLTVSNMSPEDSSIYLCSVASGQDSGNTIYFGEGSWLTVV.

In its sample, this clonotype was seen a few times. This sequence joins TRBV15 and TRBJ2-1; 8 bases agree with TRBD2. Trimming removed 1 base from V and 5 bases from J; junction bases left unmatched: 16. The CDR3 has 19 amino acids. The germline CDR1 and CDR2 sequences are LNHNV and YYDKDF (reference sequence). The CDR3 spells CATSRGHDGQTSVDNEQFF. CDR3 sequence (DNA): TGTGCCACCAGCAGAGGGCACGACGGACAGACTAGCGTGGACAATGAGCAGTTCTTC.

The chain links TRBV20-1 to TRBJ2-4; TRBD1 or TRBD2 may be the D gene (5 bases each). Per the germline V gene, CDR1 is DFQATT and CDR2 is SNEGSKA (reference sequence). V lost 0 bases, J lost 8 bases, and 23 bases lay in between. CDR3 length equals 17 residues. The CDR3 sequence is CSARDRGRARAVDIQYF. CDR3 nucleotides: TGCAGTGCTAGAGATCGAGGGCGGGCCAGGGCGGTGGACATTCAGTACTTC.

CDR3 nucleotide sequence: TGCGCCAGCACGGGGGGAGGGCCCCATGAGCAGTTCTTC. Protein sequence: CASTGGGPHEQFF. The V and J genes are TRBV5-1 and TRBJ2-1, with TRBD2 matching 7 bases. CDR1 is SGHRS and CDR2 is YFSETQ in the germline V gene. This CDR3 has 13 amino acids. V lost 6 bases to trimming and J lost 8 bases; unmatched junction nucleotides: 8.

This chain joins TRBV20-1 and TRBJ2-5; 9 positions agree with TRBD2. CDR3 length: 14 amino acids. CDR1 is DFQATT and CDR2 is SNEGSKA in the germline V gene (reference sequence). V trimming: 6 bases; J trimming: 1 base; junction bases outside the gene matches: 6. CDR3 in amino acids: CSAPRTSVQETQYF. CDR3 sequence (DNA): TGCAGTGCCCCCCGGACTAGCGTCCAAGAGACCCAGTACTTC.

This clonotype was observed at least ten times. The chain joins TRBV5-1 to TRBJ1-5; D not certain. V was pared by 0 bases and J by 3 bases, with 7 bases between. Looked up from germline, CDR1 is SGHRS and CDR2 is YFSETQ. The CDR3 extends over 14 amino acids. This CDR3 is CASSLGPNNQPQHF. CDR3 nucleotides: TGCGCCAGCAGCTTGGGGCCTAACAATCAGCCCCAGCATTTT. Complete variable domain (other parts from reference TRBV5-1 and TRBJ1-5): KAGVTQTPRYLIKTRGQQVTLSCSPISGHRSVSWYQQTPGQGLQFLFEYFSETQRNKGNFPGRFSGRQFSNSRSEMNVSTLELGDSALYLCASSLGPNNQPQHFGDGTRLSIL.

This clonotype has a count of ten or more. The chain links TRBV20-1 to TRBJ1-6; the D is unclear. The CDR3 is 13 residues long. V shed 4 bases and J shed 14 bases, with 18 bases lying between them. CDR1 DFQATT and CDR2 SNEGSKA come from the germline V gene (reference sequence). The CDR3: CSAIELPIATLHF. CDR3 in DNA: TGCAGTGCTATCGAACTCCCGATTGCCACCCTCCACTTT.

This clonotype was recorded at least ten times. The chain recombines TRBV7-7 with TRBJ2-1; TRBD2 matches at 12 bases. Germline V gene lookup returns CDR1 SSHAT and CDR2 FNYEAQ (reference sequence). The CDR3 contains 16 residues. Unmatched junction bases numbered 8, after V lost 3 bases and J lost 8 bases. CDR3 region: CASSLNGLAGPHEQFF. Written as DNA, the CDR3 is TGTGCCAGCAGCTTGAACGGACTAGCGGGACCCCATGAGCAGTTCTTC.

The J gene is TRBJ2-2, the V gene TRBV30; the D gene could be TRBD1 or TRBD2 (6 bases each). The germline gives CDR1 GTSNPN, CDR2 SVGIG (reference sequence). The CDR3 covers 13 residues. The V end was cut by 1 base, the J end by 7 bases, with 10 bases between. CDR3 region: CAWSEGGHGELFF. CDR3 in DNA: TGTGCCTGGAGTGAGGGGGGCCACGGGGAGCTGTTTTTT. The whole variable domain, remainder taken from reference TRBV30 and TRBJ2-2, is SQTIHQWPATLVQPVGSPLSLECTVEGTSNPNLYWYRQAAGRGLQLLFYSVGIGQISSEVPQNLSASRPQDRQFILSSKKLLLSDSGFYLCAWSEGGHGELFFGEGSRLTVL.

This clonotype was found many times. The rearrangement links TRBV12-3 or TRBV12-4 to TRBJ1-4, with D maybe TRBD1 (6 bases). V shed 6 bases and J shed 7 bases, with 15 bases lying between them. CDR3 length equals 14 residues. CDR3 loop: CASSLQGSIEKLFF. The CDR3, as DNA: TGTGCCAGCAGCCTACAGGGCTCCATTGAAAAACTGTTTTTT.

This clonotype was seen a few times. The rearrangement joins TRBV20-1 to TRBJ2-2; D is ambiguous. This CDR3 comprises 15 residues. Germline V gene lookup returns CDR1 DFQATT and CDR2 SNEGSKA (reference sequence). Trimming removed 3 bases from V and 6 bases from J, with 17 bases in between. The CDR3 nucleotides are TGCAGTGCTAGTTTGCCGGGCAGGATACCCGGGGAGCTGTTTTTT. Translating it yields CSASLPGRIPGELFF.

This clonotype was picked up many times. The rearrangement uses TRBV5-1 and TRBJ2-1, with 8 bases matching TRBD1. CDR1 and CDR2 (germline): SGHRS, YFSETQ. The CDR3 spans 14 residues. V was pared by 4 bases and J by 5 bases, with 5 bases of the junction left unmatched. CDR3 sequence reads: CASSRGQVDNEQFF. The DNA for the CDR3 is TGCGCCAGCAGCCGGGGACAGGTAGACAATGAGCAGTTCTTC.

On this clonotype: This may stem from a read error, because a much larger clone lies one nucleotide away. The chain is built from TRBV20-1 and TRBJ2-3, with 9 bases lining up with TRBD2. Germline assignment: CDR1 DFQATT and CDR2 SNEGSKA (reference sequence). The CDR3 is made up of 15 amino acids. The CDR3 bases are TGCAGTGCTAGACGGGCGGGGGGGAGGACAGAAACGCAGTATTTT. It is translated as CSARRAGGRTETQYF.

This clonotype was detected ten times or more. The chain uses TRBV12-3 or TRBV12-4 and TRBJ2-1, with 9 bases identical to TRBD2. J lost 5 bases, V lost 1 base, and 9 bases had no gene match. This CDR3 contains 17 residues. CDR3 protein: CASSLVELAGGDNEQFF. The CDR3 DNA reads as TGTGCCAGCAGTTTAGTTGAGTTGGCGGGAGGGGACAATGAGCAGTTCTTC.

This clonotype was found a few times. V and J are TRBV12-3 or TRBV12-4 and TRBJ2-7, with 9 positions matching TRBD2. The CDR3 is made up of 16 amino acids. V trimming: 1 base; J trimming: 6 bases; junction bases outside the gene matches: 10. The CDR3 region has the DNA TGTGCCAGCAGTTTAGGGCGAACTAGCGGGCTTTCCGAGCAGTACTTC. As protein: CASSLGRTSGLSEQYF.

The genes are TRBV5-1 and TRBJ2-3; possibly TRBD1 or TRBD2 for D (5 bases each). The CDR3 consists of 16 residues. Germline V lookup: CDR1 SGHRS, CDR2 YFSETQ. Trimming took 2 bases from V and 3 from J, leaving 16 bases between them. CDR3 coding DNA: TGCGCCAGCAGCTTCGGGACGGTTGGGATAACAGATACGCAGTATTTT. Translated: CASSFGTVGITDTQYF.

This clonotype turned up a few times. The chain combines TRBV7-9 with TRBJ2-1, with 9 bases fitting TRBD2. Unmatched junction bases numbered 15, after V lost 11 bases and J lost 7 bases. The germline V gene encodes CDR1 SEHNR and CDR2 FQNEAQ (reference sequence). The CDR3 totals 15 residues. The chain's CDR3 is CAEGDLREGLNEQFF. CDR3 coding DNA: TGTGCCGAGGGGGATCTGCGGGAGGGCCTAAATGAGCAGTTCTTC.

This clonotype was detected many times. The chain joins TRBV6-2 or TRBV6-3 to TRBJ2-5; maybe TRBD1 (6 bases). The CDR3 is made up of 12 amino acids. Trimming removed 10 bases at V and 1 base at J, with 10 bases between. From germline, CDR1 is MNHEY and CDR2 SVGEGT. CDR3 residues: CATRDIQETQYF. CDR3 DNA sequence: TGTGCCACCCGGGACATCCAAGAGACCCAGTACTTC.